The T cell receptor (beta chain) described here comes from a study of T cell changes during pregnancy in multiple sclerosis (dated by TCRdb to about 2019). For the wider study: The study examined how the T cell repertoire changed over the course of pregnancy in women with multiple sclerosis.

Library preparation used the immunoSEQ multiplex PCR assay. The source is immuneACCESS, and TCRdb retained only in-frame sequences with V and J called. Part of the clones is not carried over; for the studies checked, unresolved V genes explain less than half of this, and the remainder is unexplained. This sample is represented by some 33,000 clones; about nine tenths of them were singletons. 3.5% to 5% of the sample is held by the ten biggest clonotypes. The CDR3 runs 14 residues from the cysteine to the phenylalanine. The retained sequence is limited to the CDR3, 42 bases, with the frame set at the first base. The germline V gene yields SGDLS for CDR1 and YYNGEE for CDR2. V and J lose 4 bases and 1 base, and a span of 11 bases separates them. To note about this clone: What this receptor recognizes is not known. No base quality values were provided; no much bigger clone lies one nucleotide off.

The TCR sequence derives from a female donor in good health, enrolled as a control in a pregnancy study. Sequencing used CD8+ T cells from peripheral blood mononuclear cells, obtained in the second trimester of pregnancy. The V gene is TRBV9 and the J gene is TRBJ1-1; a tentative D call is TRBD1 (6 bases match). The nucleotide sequence is given as TGTGCCAGCAGCCTGGGACAATCGAACACTGAAGCTTTCTTT. Translated, this gives CASSLGQSNTEAFF.